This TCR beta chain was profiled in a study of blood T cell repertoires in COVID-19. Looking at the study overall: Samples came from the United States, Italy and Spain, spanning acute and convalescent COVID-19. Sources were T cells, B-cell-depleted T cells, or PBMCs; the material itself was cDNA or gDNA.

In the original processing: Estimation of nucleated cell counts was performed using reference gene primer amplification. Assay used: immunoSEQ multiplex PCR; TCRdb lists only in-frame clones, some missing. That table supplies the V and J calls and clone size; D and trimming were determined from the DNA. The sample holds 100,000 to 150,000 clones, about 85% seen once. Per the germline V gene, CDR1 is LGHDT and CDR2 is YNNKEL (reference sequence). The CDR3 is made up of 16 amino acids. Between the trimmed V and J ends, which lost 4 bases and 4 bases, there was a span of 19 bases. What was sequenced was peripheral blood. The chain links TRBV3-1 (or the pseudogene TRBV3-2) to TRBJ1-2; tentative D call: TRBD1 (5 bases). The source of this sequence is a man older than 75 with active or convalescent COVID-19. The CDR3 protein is CASSPGARVQVYGYTF. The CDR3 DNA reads TGTGCCAGCAGCCCTGGGGCCCGGGTACAAGTCTATGGCTACACCTTC.